This T cell receptor beta chain was sequenced in a study of T-cell reconstitution after alpha-beta-depleted transplantation in children. Notes on the study in general: Reportedly, only several hundred clones from non-depleted graft cells drove alpha-beta T-cell counts at about two months.

For TCRbeta, the library was prepared with unique molecular identifiers. TCRdb redid the calling of the PCR reads with MiXCR, one entry per CDR3 protein. The sample consists of some 840,000 distinct CDR3 sequences, 15% to 20% of them appearing once. In the case of this clonotype: Its target is unknown.

The V gene's germline CDR1 is SQVTM and CDR2 ANQGSEA. V gave up 4 bases and J gave up 2 bases, with 12 bases separating them. The CDR3 runs 14 residues. Sequencing used PBMCs, mostly from graft donor cells, obtained 360 days after TCRalphabeta/CD19-depleted stem cell transplant. The receptor was isolated from a male patient younger than 18 who had a stem cell transplant for acute lymphoblastic leukemia, so the T cells may come from the graft donor. The V gene is TRBV29-1, the J gene TRBJ1-5, with D unclear. As DNA, the CDR3 is TGCAGCGTTGCCCTGCCCGGGGGCAATCAGCCCCAGCATTTT. Translating gives CSVALPGGNQPQHF.